This T cell receptor beta chain originates from a study of T cells in women clearing cervical HPV infection. Study results and caveats: Timing of associations relative to infection is unclear; T-cell subsets were not isolated. TRBV6-7 relative abundance averaged 0.11% in cases and less than 0.2% in controls.

Notes on this clone: Its antigen is not identified. The read is 3 residues too short to cover the CDR3 end, so that end is filled in from the germline J gene.

Germline loops: CDR1 MNHNS, CDR2 SASEGT. The CDR3 spans 14 residues. Dot-blot hybridization genotyped cervical HPV amplified with MY09/MY11 PCR. immunoSEQ multiplex PCR used an average of around 1,100 ng genomic DNA. This table comes from immunoSEQ multiplex PCR, and its TCRdb copy is limited to in-frame clones, with some not included. The sample spans more than 45,000 clones; the ten largest clones claim around 1.6%. The sample consisted of blood buffy coat. The chain couples TRBV6-1 to TRBJ1-3; tentatively, D is TRBD1 (5 bases). This sequence originates from a woman aged 18 to 69 with a cervical HPV16 infection that either progressed to CIN3+ or cleared (not recorded which). The CDR3 region is CASSEKGLAVRIYF. The covered CDR3 bases are TGTGCCAGCAGTGAAAAGGGACTAGCGGTGCGG.